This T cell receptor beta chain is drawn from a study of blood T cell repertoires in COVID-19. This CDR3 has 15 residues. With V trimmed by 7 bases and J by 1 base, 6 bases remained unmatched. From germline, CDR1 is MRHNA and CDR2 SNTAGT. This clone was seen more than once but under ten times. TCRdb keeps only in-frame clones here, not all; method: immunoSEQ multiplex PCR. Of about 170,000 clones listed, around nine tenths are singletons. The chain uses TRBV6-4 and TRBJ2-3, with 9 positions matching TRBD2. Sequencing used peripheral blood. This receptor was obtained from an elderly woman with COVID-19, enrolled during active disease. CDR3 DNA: TGTGCCAGCACTTGCGGGAGGGCCCGCACAGATACGCAGTATTTT. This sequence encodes CASTCGRARTDTQYF.